The 23 T cell receptor beta chains given below trace back to one sample, sequenced in a study of beta chain features in type 1 diabetes. The authors reverse transcribed all of the isolated RNA, so sequencing captured expressed TCRB transcripts. TCRdb keeps only in-frame clones here, not all; method: immunoSEQ multiplex PCR. Of a few hundred thousand clones in the sample, about 12% were seen once. The sequenced material came from naive CD4+ T cells from blood. These receptors all come from a man between 18 and 29 years old in good health.

The chain couples TRBV28 to TRBJ2-3; 11 bases align to TRBD2. The CDR3 has 19 amino acids. Germline V lookup: CDR1 MDHEN, CDR2 SYDVKM. The V gene end was trimmed by 6 bases and the J gene end by 2 bases; junction bases not matched to a gene: 16. The CDR3 region has the DNA TGTGCCAGCAGCCCTTCGATCGGGACTAGCGGAGACTACACAGATACGCAGTATTTT. This sequence encodes CASSPSIGTSGDYTDTQYF.

Worth noting for this clone: One junction end disagrees with the germline gene, perhaps due to a read error. This chain connects TRBV4-2 to TRBJ2-4, with D maybe TRBD1 (6 bases). The CDR3 is 15 residues long. CDR1 and CDR2 from the germline V gene are LGHNA and YNFKEQ. DNA for the CDR3: TGTGCCAGCAGCGAAGAGGGTAACAGGGCGAACATTCAGTACTTC. This translates into CASSEEGNRANIQYF.

The chain employs TRBV28 and TRBJ2-7, with D possibly matching TRBD2 (6 bases). Trimming removed 7 bases from V and 3 bases from J, with 19 bases in between. Per germline, CDR1 MDHEN and CDR2 SYDVKM. The CDR3 is 15 residues long. CDR3 protein: CASTPAGQGGYEQYF. CDR3 DNA sequence: TGTGCCAGCACCCCGGCGGGTCAGGGAGGCTACGAGCAGTACTTC.

The table lists this clone with a few counts. The chain is built from TRBV5-4 and TRBJ2-3, with a weak D call TRBD1 (6 bases). V lost 3 bases to trimming and J lost 2 bases, with 10 bases between them. CDR1 and CDR2 from the germline V gene are SGHNT and YYREEE (reference sequence). The length of the CDR3 is 14 residues. CDR3 DNA: TGTGCCAGCAGCTACCGGACAGACACAGATACGCAGTATTTT. Amino acid sequence: CASSYRTDTDTQYF. The whole variable domain, filled in from reference TRBV5-4 and TRBJ2-3, reads ETGVTQSPTHLIKTRGQQVTLRCSSQSGHNTVSWYQQALGQGPQFIFQYYREEENGRGNFPPRFSGLQFPNYSSELNVNALELDDSALYLCASSYRTDTDTQYFGPGTRLTVL.

The chain uses TRBV7-8 and TRBJ2-7; possibly TRBD2 for D (5 bases). This CDR3 is built from 12 residues. Germline values: CDR1 SGHVS, CDR2 FQNEAQ. The ends were cut back, 4 bases at V and 7 bases at J, with 11 bases in the middle. The DNA for the CDR3 is TGTGCCAGCAGCTATATTAGGAGGGAGCAGTACTTC. It is translated as CASSYIRREQYF.

The V gene is TRBV11-1, the J gene TRBJ2-1, with 13 bases fitting TRBD2. The germline CDR1 and CDR2 sequences are SGHAT and FQDESV (reference sequence). This CDR3 spans 19 amino acids. J gave up 4 bases and V 6 bases, and 15 bases lay outside the gene matches. CDR3 residues: CASSRKGFSLAGGYNEQFF. Here the CDR3 DNA reads TGTGCCAGCAGTCGTAAGGGTTTCTCACTAGCGGGAGGGTACAATGAGCAGTTCTTC.

This clone was observed a few times. This rearrangement joins TRBV5-1 to TRBJ2-7; 7 nucleotides agree with TRBD2. From germline, CDR1 is SGHRS and CDR2 YFSETQ. Unmatched junction bases numbered 17, after V lost 2 bases and J lost 6 bases. CDR3 size: 17 residues. CDR3 DNA sequence: TGCGCCAGCAGCTTAGCCCGAGGAGCGGGGCAACTGGGCGAGCAGTACTTC. It translates to CASSLARGAGQLGEQYF.

This chain joins TRBV18 and TRBJ2-3, with TRBD2 as a possible D gene (6 bases). CDR1 and CDR2 (germline): KGHSH, LQKENI. Trimming took 2 bases from V and 3 from J, leaving 15 bases between them. The length of the CDR3 is 16 residues. The CDR3 spells CASSPSASEPTDTQYF. The CDR3 DNA sequence: TGTGCCAGCTCACCATCCGCTAGCGAACCTACAGATACGCAGTATTTT.

The chain combines TRBV30 with TRBJ1-1; D gene uncertain. This CDR3 contains 13 residues. The V and J ends lost 6 bases and 2 bases respectively, with 13 bases between them. The germline CDR1 and CDR2 sequences are GTSNPN and SVGIG (reference sequence). CDR3: CACPGGVNTEAFF. Here the CDR3 DNA reads TGTGCCTGCCCGGGTGGAGTCAACACTGAAGCTTTCTTT.

A few counts support this clone. V usage is TRBV13 and J usage is TRBJ1-3; D uncertain. Germline lookup yields CDR1 PRHDT and CDR2 FYEKMQ (reference sequence). V dropped 5 bases and J dropped 0 bases, with 8 bases sitting between them. The CDR3 length is 14 residues. As DNA, the CDR3 is TGTGCCAGCAGCGTCGGGAACTCTGGAAACACCATATATTTT. Translated, it gives CASSVGNSGNTIYF.

The chain recombines TRBV6-5 with TRBJ2-3, with D possibly TRBD1 on 6 matching bases. V was pared by 0 bases and J by 3 bases, with 10 bases between. Germline-derived CDR1 and CDR2 are MNHEY and SVGAGI. The CDR3 has 15 amino acids. The CDR3 nucleotides read TGTGCCAGCAGTTACTCTTACAGGGCGACAGATACGCAGTATTTT. This encodes CASSYSYRATDTQYF.

This clone was found a few times. The rearrangement links TRBV6-5 to TRBJ1-2, with D unresolved. The CDR3 sequence is 11 residues long. Germline V CDR1 and CDR2: MNHEY, SVGAGI. Trimming took off 6 bases at V and 7 bases at J, with 9 bases between the two ends. In DNA form, the CDR3 reads TGTGCCAGCAGCGGGATGCGTGGCTACACCTTC. Amino acids: CASSGMRGYTF.

This clone was seen a handful of times. The rearrangement joins TRBV6-1 to TRBJ1-1; D ambiguous. CDR1 and CDR2 (germline): MNHNS, SASEGT. The CDR3 is 14 residues long. Trimming removed 3 bases from V and 1 base from J, with 9 bases in between. The CDR3 loop is CASSESRGNTEAFF. The CDR3 nucleotides read TGTGCCAGCAGTGAGTCTCGGGGGAACACTGAAGCTTTCTTT.

The chain joins TRBV7-2 to TRBJ2-7, with D perhaps matching TRBD1 (6 bases). This CDR3 region has 14 residues. The V gene's germline CDR1 is SGHTA and CDR2 FQGNSA. V was shortened by 5 bases and J by 1 base, with 12 bases between the two germline ends. CDR3 nucleotides: TGTGCCAGCAGCCCTAGACAGGATTCCTACGAGCAGTACTTC. This codes for CASSPRQDSYEQYF. The whole variable domain, filled in from reference TRBV7-2 and TRBJ2-7, reads GAGVSQSPSNKVTEKGKDVELRCDPISGHTALYWYRQSLGQGLEFLIYFQGNSAPDKSGLPSDRFSAERTGGSVSTLTIQRTQQEDSAVYLCASSPRQDSYEQYFGPGTRLTVT.

This clone was observed a few times. The rearrangement joins TRBV11-2 to TRBJ2-5, with 9 positions matching TRBD2. CDR1 SGHAT and CDR2 FQNNGV come from the germline V gene. CDR3 length equals 17 residues. The V and J ends lost 0 bases and 3 bases, in that order; junction bases with no gene match: 8. The CDR3: CASSLDLGLAGKETQYF. The CDR3 DNA follows: TGTGCCAGCAGCTTAGATTTGGGGCTAGCGGGGAAAGAGACCCAGTACTTC.

This clone was seen only a few times. The chain joins TRBV10-3 to TRBJ1-2; perhaps TRBD1 as D (6 bases). The germline gives CDR1 ENHRY, CDR2 SYGVKD. The length of the CDR3 is 15 residues. The V gene lost 7 bases and the J gene lost 0 bases, with 15 bases spanning the gap. The CDR3 protein is CAIKGSDRANYGYTF. CDR3 nucleotides: TGTGCCATCAAAGGGTCGGACAGAGCTAACTATGGCTACACCTTC.

This clone showed up just a few times. The chain employs TRBV18 and TRBJ2-2; D uncertain. The V end lost 0 bases, the J end lost 3 bases, and 5 bases lay between the germline ends. CDR3 length: 14 residues. Germline V gene lookup returns CDR1 KGHSH and CDR2 LQKENI. DNA of the CDR3: TGTGCCAGCTCACCACCTCAGGACACCGGGGAGCTGTTTTTT. Translation: CASSPPQDTGELFF.

There are a few counts of this clone. The genes are TRBV27 and TRBJ2-7; 10 bases are a match to TRBD1. After removal of 6 bases from V and 4 bases from J, the junction contained 3 bases not matched to a gene. Per germline, CDR1 MNHEY and CDR2 SMNVEV (reference sequence). The CDR3 extends over 13 amino acids. CDR3 in amino acids: CASSRQGAYEQYF. The CDR3 nucleotides are TGTGCCAGCAGCCGACAGGGGGCTTACGAGCAGTACTTC.

The genes are TRBV7-2 and TRBJ2-5, with 7 nucleotides matching TRBD2. V was clipped by 0 bases and J by 2 bases; unmatched bases: 6. The CDR3 is 16 amino acids. The germline V gene encodes CDR1 SGHTA and CDR2 FQGNSA. Here the CDR3 reads CASSLAGGPGQETQYF. The DNA of the CDR3 is TGTGCCAGCAGCTTAGCGGGAGGGCCGGGTCAAGAGACCCAGTACTTC.

About this clone itself: Different DNA sequences within this sample yield the same CDR3. This chain links TRBV18 with TRBJ2-7; D perhaps matches TRBD2 (5 bases). CDR1 and CDR2 (germline): KGHSH, LQKENI. The V end lost 0 bases, the J end lost 4 bases, and 7 bases lay between the germline ends. The CDR3 totals 13 residues. Here the CDR3 reads CASSPPGGYEQYF. CDR3 in DNA: TGTGCCAGCTCACCACCGGGCGGGTACGAGCAGTACTTC.

This clone was counted a few times. The chain employs TRBV15 and TRBJ2-4; D might be TRBD1 (6 bases). Trimming took 3 bases from V and 0 from J, leaving 9 bases between them. This CDR3 spans 15 amino acids. Germline lookup yields CDR1 LNHNV and CDR2 YYDKDF (reference sequence). The CDR3 reads CATSRTGLAKNIQYF. In DNA, the CDR3 is TGTGCCACCAGCAGGACAGGATTAGCCAAAAACATTCAGTACTTC.

This clone was seen more than once but under ten times. The rearrangement links TRBV18 to TRBJ1-4; no clear D gene. The germline V gene has CDR1 KGHSH and CDR2 LQKENI. The CDR3 is 16 residues long. Trimming shortened V by 6 bases and J by 0 bases, and 14 bases separated the two germline ends. The CDR3: CASSSSISATNEKLFF. As DNA, the CDR3 is TGTGCCAGCTCGAGCTCAATAAGCGCAACTAATGAAAAACTGTTTTTT.

This clone appeared a few times. The chain employs TRBV14 and TRBJ2-1, with 11 bases aligning to TRBD1. Per the germline V gene, CDR1 is SGHDN and CDR2 is FVKESK. With V trimmed by 3 bases and J by 12 bases, 7 bases remained unmatched. The CDR3 runs 14 residues. The DNA of the CDR3 is TGTGCCAGCAGCCACCGGGACAGGGGGGGTGGGCAGTTCTTC. This encodes CASSHRDRGGGQFF.